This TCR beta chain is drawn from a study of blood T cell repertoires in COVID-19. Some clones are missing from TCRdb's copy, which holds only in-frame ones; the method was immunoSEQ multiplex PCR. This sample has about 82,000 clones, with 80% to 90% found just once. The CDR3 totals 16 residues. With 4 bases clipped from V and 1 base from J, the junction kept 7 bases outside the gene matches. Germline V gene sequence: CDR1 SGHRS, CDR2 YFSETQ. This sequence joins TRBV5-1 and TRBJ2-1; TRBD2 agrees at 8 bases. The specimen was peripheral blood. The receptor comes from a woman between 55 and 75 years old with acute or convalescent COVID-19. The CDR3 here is CASSPKAGASYNEQFF. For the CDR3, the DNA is TGCGCCAGCAGCCCAAAAGCGGGAGCTTCCTACAATGAGCAGTTCTTC.